A single sample is the source of the 28 T cell receptor beta chains below, sequenced in a study of regulatory T cells in long-lasting Graves disease. HTBI primers from iRepertoire and Arm-PCR of CDR3 regions yielded the TCR beta libraries. Using its own MiXCR run on the multiplex PCR reads, TCRdb lists one record per CDR3 protein. The repertoire holds roughly 500,000 distinct CDR3 sequences, with about 13% as singletons. Stated time point: newly diagnosed GD, antithyroid drugs for less than 3 months. With RNA extracted from PBMCs as input, the TCR library was made. The data were also submitted as part of a second study, on T cells in Graves' hyperthyroidism and ophthalmopathy.

The sequencing used peripheral blood mononuclear cells (PBMCs), collected at new diagnosis, from a patient treated with antithyroid drugs. All receptors come from a man younger than 40 with Graves disease.

This clonotype came up a few times. The chain is built from TRBV5-1 and TRBJ1-5; TRBD1 might be the D (5 bases). The CDR3 extends over 14 amino acids. V gave up 2 bases and J gave up 6 bases, with 12 bases separating them. CDR1 and CDR2 (germline): SGHRS, YFSETQ. The CDR3, as DNA: TGCGCCAGCAGCTTTTATTCGGGGGGTCAGCCCCAGCATTTT. It encodes CASSFYSGGQPQHF.

This clonotype appeared many times. The rearrangement links TRBV12-3 or TRBV12-4 to TRBJ2-1, with D possibly TRBD2 on 5 matching bases. The CDR3 extends over 14 amino acids. The germline V and J ends were trimmed by 8 bases and 9 bases, with 20 bases remaining between them. The CDR3 here is CASGATTGLGEQFF. The CDR3 bases are TGTGCCAGCGGAGCGACCACGGGGTTAGGTGAGCAGTTCTTC.

This clonotype was counted at least ten times. V and J are TRBV28 and TRBJ1-5, with 7 bases aligning to TRBD1. The V and J ends lost 3 bases and 3 bases, in that order; junction bases with no gene match: 5. The CDR3 runs to 15 residues. Per the germline V gene, CDR1 is MDHEN and CDR2 is SYDVKM. The CDR3 here is CASSLAGQPNQPQHF. The CDR3 DNA reads as TGTGCCAGCAGTTTGGCGGGACAGCCCAATCAGCCCCAGCATTTT.

The table lists this clonotype with a few counts. The chain links TRBV6-5 to TRBJ2-7, with 8 bases matching TRBD2. This CDR3 is 17 amino acids long. Germline CDR1 reads MNHEY; CDR2 reads SVGAGI. V dropped 3 bases and J dropped 0; count of bases not matched to a gene: 10. The CDR3 here is CASSYGFSGVSSYEQYF. Written as DNA, the CDR3 is TGTGCCAGCAGTTATGGATTTAGCGGGGTAAGCTCCTACGAGCAGTACTTC.

This clonotype was seen at least ten times. This rearrangement joins TRBV11-2 to TRBJ2-2; TRBD1 matches at 10 bases. There are 16 residues in the CDR3. Germline CDR1 reads SGHAT; CDR2 reads FQNNGV. Trimming took 5 bases from V and 5 from J; bases not matched to a gene: 8. The CDR3 region is CASSPGTGENTGELFF. CDR3 coding DNA: TGTGCCAGCAGCCCCGGGACAGGGGAGAATACCGGGGAGCTGTTTTTT.

This clonotype was seen many times. This chain connects TRBV24-1 to TRBJ1-1; D uncertain. CDR1 KGHDR and CDR2 SFDVKD come from the germline V gene. Between the trimmed V and J ends, which lost 4 bases and 2 bases, there was a span of 7 bases. This CDR3 has 13 amino acids. The CDR3 sequence is CATSDPTNTEAFF. The CDR3, as DNA: TGTGCCACCAGTGACCCGACCAACACTGAAGCTTTCTTT.

The chain combines TRBV2 with TRBJ2-7; D is perhaps TRBD1 (6 bases). The CDR3 spans 14 residues. The germline CDR1 and CDR2 sequences are SNHLY and FYNNEI. Trimming stripped 1 base from V and 0 bases from J, with 7 bases between. The CDR3 loop is CASSEVGGSYEQYF. For the CDR3, the DNA is TGTGCCAGCAGTGAAGTAGGGGGCTCCTACGAGCAGTACTTC.

This clonotype appeared many times. The chain is built from TRBV11-2 and TRBJ2-1; D gene uncertain. This CDR3 contains 13 residues. Looked up from germline, CDR1 is SGHAT and CDR2 is FQNNGV. V dropped 1 base and J dropped 12 bases, with 13 bases sitting between them. CDR3 region: CASSLGEYLGQFF. The CDR3 coding sequence is TGTGCCAGCAGCTTAGGAGAGTACTTGGGGCAGTTCTTC.

This clonotype was seen many times. The chain uses TRBV10-1 and TRBJ2-7; D is tentatively TRBD1 or TRBD2 (5 bases each). The V gene lost 4 bases and the J gene lost 6 bases, with 13 bases spanning the gap. This CDR3 has 13 amino acids. Germline V gives CDR1 WNHNN, CDR2 SYGVQD (reference sequence). CDR3 region: CASSAGPEAEQYF. The DNA for the CDR3 is TGCGCCAGCAGTGCGGGACCGGAGGCCGAGCAGTACTTC.

This clonotype occurred many times. This sequence joins TRBV12-3 or TRBV12-4 and TRBJ2-3; TRBD2 agrees at 10 bases. The CDR3 is made up of 17 amino acids. Trimming removed 3 bases from V and 4 bases from J; junction bases left unmatched: 10. In DNA, the CDR3 is TGTGCCAGCAGTTTGGGGCTAGCGGGAGCGGGGGCAGATACGCAGTATTTT. Translating it yields CASSLGLAGAGADTQYF.

This clonotype has just a few counts. The conserved final phenylalanine or tryptophan is absent from the CDR3, which likely points to a read error. This sequence joins TRBV3-1 and TRBJ1-2; no clear D. The CDR3 is 12 residues long. The V end was cut by 0 bases, the J end by 5 bases, with 4 bases between. Germline V gene sequence: CDR1 LGHDT, CDR2 YNNKEL (reference sequence). The CDR3 sequence is CASSQDQYGYTL. CDR3 sequence (DNA): TGTGCCAGCAGCCAAGATCAGTATGGCTACACCCTC.

V is TRBV24-1 and J is TRBJ2-1; the D call may be TRBD1 or TRBD2 (5 bases each). V lost 9 bases and J lost 4, with 15 bases in between. The CDR3 is made up of 14 amino acids. Germline V gene sequence: CDR1 KGHDR, CDR2 SFDVKD. The CDR3 DNA reads as TGTGCCACCCGGGGCAGGACGAATTACAATGAGCAGTTCTTC. This encodes CATRGRTNYNEQFF.

This clonotype was seen repeatedly, ten times or more. The chain uses TRBV10-3 and TRBJ2-2; D possibly corresponds to TRBD2 (5 bases). This CDR3 comprises 14 residues. V lost 10 bases and J 4 bases, leaving 16 bases between the germline ends. Germline CDR1 is ENHRY and CDR2 is SYGVKD. CDR3 loop: CATIAGVGTGELFF. DNA of the CDR3: TGTGCCACCATCGCCGGGGTTGGCACCGGGGAGCTGTTTTTT.

This clonotype came up many times. The chain carries TRBV25-1 and TRBJ2-1, with D possibly being TRBD2 (6 bases). The CDR3 loop spans 13 amino acids. Trimming cost V 2 bases and J 6 bases, with 8 bases left between them. The germline V gene encodes CDR1 MGHDK and CDR2 SYGVNS. The DNA for the CDR3 is TGTGCCAGCAGTGAACGCGGGGCCAATGAGCAGTTCTTC. This sequence encodes CASSERGANEQFF.

This clonotype was seen repeatedly, ten times or more. This chain uses TRBV20-1 with TRBJ2-1; TRBD1 is a possible D gene (6 bases). The CDR3 runs 13 residues. Germline values: CDR1 DFQATT, CDR2 SNEGSKA (reference sequence). The V gene lost 5 bases and the J gene lost 6 bases, with 14 bases spanning the gap. The CDR3 nucleotides are TGCAGTGCTTCCCCAATGGGGGCCAATGAGCAGTTCTTC. Amino acids: CSASPMGANEQFF.

The CDR3, as DNA: TGTGCCAGCAGCTCACTTACCAGGGCTGCCGGGGAGCTGTTTTTT. Translated, it gives CASSSLTRAAGELFF. The chain links TRBV7-8 to TRBJ2-2; maybe TRBD1 (5 bases). V gave up 4 bases and J gave up 6 bases, with 15 bases separating them. Germline lookup yields CDR1 SGHVS and CDR2 FQNEAQ. This CDR3 has 15 residues.

In regard to this clonotype: A read error may be the cause here, since a much bigger clone is one base away. The CDR3 is CASSSSEETQYF. CDR3 in DNA: TGTGCCAGCAGCTCATCGGAAGAGACCCAGTACTTC. The chain has TRBV6-1 and TRBJ2-5; no clear D. V was cut by 6 bases and J by 3 bases, with 8 bases left in between. The CDR3 loop spans 12 amino acids. Germline CDR1 is MNHNS and CDR2 is SASEGT.

A few counts support this clonotype. This rearrangement joins TRBV29-1 to TRBJ1-3; D is ambiguous. Per germline, CDR1 SQVTM and CDR2 ANQGSEA. V lost 5 bases, J lost 4 bases, and 9 bases lay in between. The CDR3 has 12 residues. CDR3 amino acids: CSVRHRGNTIYF. In nucleotides, the CDR3 is TGCAGCGTTAGACATCGGGGAAACACCATATATTTT.

This clonotype showed up many times. This chain uses TRBV5-1 with TRBJ2-1; D is undetermined. Germline V CDR1 and CDR2: SGHRS, YFSETQ. Trimming removed 0 bases from V and 2 bases from J, with 6 bases in between. The CDR3 runs 14 residues. CDR3 in amino acids: CASSLDSPYNEQFF. The CDR3 DNA follows: TGCGCCAGCAGCTTGGACTCCCCCTACAATGAGCAGTTCTTC.

This clonotype was observed many times. The CDR3, as DNA: TGTGCCAGCAGTTTGACGGGGGCGAGAGGCTACACCTTC. Protein sequence: CASSLTGARGYTF. This chain joins TRBV28 and TRBJ1-2; D possibly corresponds to TRBD1 (6 bases). CDR1 is MDHEN, CDR2 SYDVKM, per germline. V lost 3 bases to trimming and J lost 8 bases, with 13 bases between them. CDR3 length: 13 residues.

This clonotype was counted a few times. This sequence may be a read error, since a much larger clone differs from it by one base. The rearrangement uses TRBV29-1 and TRBJ1-1; D is undetermined. There are 14 residues in the CDR3. The germline V gene encodes CDR1 SQVTM and CDR2 ANQGSEA. CDR3 DNA sequence: TGCAGCGTTGAAGTCGGGTTTATGAACACTGAAACTTTCTTT. The encoded protein is CSVEVGFMNTETFF. Together with reference TRBV29-1 and TRBJ1-1, the CDR3 gives the full variable domain: SAVISQKPSRDICQRGTSLTIQCQVDSQVTMMFWYRQQPGQSLTLIATANQGSEATYESGFVIDKFPISRPNLTFSTLTVSNMSPEDSSIYLCSVEVGFMNTETFFGQGTRLTVV.

This clonotype showed up just a few times. This chain connects TRBV20-1 to TRBJ2-1; D gene ambiguous. This CDR3 region has 15 residues. CDR1 and CDR2 (germline): DFQATT, SNEGSKA (reference sequence). The ends were cut back, 1 base at V and 0 bases at J, with 10 bases in the middle. The CDR3 nucleotides read TGCAGTGCTAGAGTGATCGGTTACTCCTACAATGAGCAGTTCTTC. It codes for CSARVIGYSYNEQFF.

This clonotype has a count of ten or more. The rearrangement links TRBV29-1 to TRBJ2-3, with 8 bases that match TRBD2. CDR3 length equals 13 residues. With 8 bases clipped from V and 2 bases from J, the junction kept 6 bases outside the gene matches. Germline V gives CDR1 SQVTM, CDR2 ANQGSEA. The CDR3 loop reads CSLRLALTDTQYF. CDR3 coding DNA: TGCAGCCTGAGACTAGCGCTCACAGATACGCAGTATTTT.

In this sample, this clonotype turned up many times. The limits of the CDR3 on the DNA are not certain, so only TCRdb's listed CDR3 is given. The V call is TRBV29-1, the J call TRBJ2-7; the table calls TRBD1, which could not be checked here. From its first to its last residue, the CDR3 has 13 amino acids. Per the germline V gene, CDR1 is SQVTM and CDR2 is ANQGSEA. CDR3 in amino acids: CSVARGAGGSEYF.

Many counts were recorded for this clonotype. This sequence joins TRBV30 and TRBJ1-1; 7 bases align to TRBD1. This CDR3 is 15 amino acids long. The V and J ends lost 0 bases and 4 bases, in that order; junction bases with no gene match: 8. From germline, CDR1 is GTSNPN and CDR2 SVGIG (reference sequence). This CDR3 is CAWSVGSPGGTEAFF. CDR3 in DNA: TGTGCCTGGAGTGTGGGCTCTCCAGGGGGCACTGAAGCTTTCTTT.

This clonotype was recorded many times. V usage is TRBV28 and J usage is TRBJ2-1; TRBD2 matches 9 bases. The V and J ends lost 1 base and 3 bases, in that order; junction bases with no gene match: 7. Looked up from germline, CDR1 is MDHEN and CDR2 is SYDVKM. This CDR3 is 17 amino acids long. CDR3: CASSLYSGSDFYNEQFF. CDR3 sequence (DNA): TGTGCCAGCAGTTTATATAGCGGGAGCGACTTCTACAATGAGCAGTTCTTC.

This chain joins TRBV9 and TRBJ2-5; 13 positions agree with TRBD2. CDR1 is SGDLS and CDR2 is YYNGEE in the germline V gene. Trimming cost V 4 bases and J 1 base; bases outside gene matches: 10. This CDR3 has 18 amino acids. CDR3 nucleotide sequence: TGTGCCAGCAGCCCCCTACTAGCGGGAGGGCCAGTCCAAGAGACCCAGTACTTC. Its translation: CASSPLLAGGPVQETQYF.

To note about this clonotype: At one end, the junction sequence differs from germline, possibly due to a read error. The rearrangement joins TRBV29-1 to TRBJ1-2; D may be TRBD1 (5 bases). The CDR3 spans 12 residues. Per the germline V gene, CDR1 is SQVTM and CDR2 is ANQGSEA. The CDR3 reads CSVVAGRKGYTF. CDR3 nucleotide sequence: TGCAGCGTTGTGGCAGGGCGGAAGGGCTACACCTTT.